Listed below are T cell receptor beta chains from one sample, sequenced in a study of T cell changes during pregnancy in multiple sclerosis. Sequencing used immunoSEQ multiplex PCR; TCRdb keeps in-frame clones, though not all of them. The sample lists more than 15,000 clones, 88% occurring once. The sample in question was CD4+ T cells from peripheral blood mononuclear cells, obtained in the first trimester of pregnancy. The receptors were sampled from a female donor in good health, enrolled as a control in a pregnancy study. The CDR3 runs from the conserved cysteine through the conserved F or W.

>TRBJ2-5|TRBV13
CASSRSLQETQYF
>TRBJ2-3|TRBV5-6
CASSLAGGSTDTQYF
>TRBJ1-4|TRBV5-1
CASSLEPGHTTNEKLFF
>TRBJ1-2|TRBV6-6
CASQKETLGYTF
>TRBJ1-2|TRBV5-4
CASSSGEGGYTF
>TRBJ2-7|TRBV14
CASSQGRASYEQYF
>TRBJ1-4|TRBV4-3
CASSLAWEGFNEKLFF
>TRBJ2-4|TRBV29-1
CSVDLRGGDIQYF
>TRBJ2-1|TRBV9
CASSPGGTSLRGEQFF
>TRBJ1-1|TRBV19
CASSLDRGAGTEAFF
>TRBJ2-1|TRBV10-3
CAISVRENGNEQFF
>TRBJ1-2|TRBV5-1
CASSSTTGNYGYTF
>TRBJ1-2|TRBV6-5
CASNTGTGGYGYTF
>TRBJ1-2|TRBV13
CASSLQLQGATYGYTF
>TRBJ1-2|TRBV9
CASSVDRLPGYYGYTF
>TRBJ2-3|TRBV7-6
CASSLGGGAIADTQYF
>TRBJ2-3|TRBV5-4
CASSGTANTDTQYF
>TRBJ1-2|TRBV5-1
CASSLKLQRGNYGYTF
>TRBJ2-3|TRBV21-1
CASSLPERPTDTQYF
>TRBJ1-5|TRBV7-2
CASSRGSTQPQHF
>TRBJ2-3|TRBV9
CASSVGGSPDTQYF
>TRBJ2-5|TRBV27
CASSLYGKQETQYF
>TRBJ1-5|TRBV15
CATSRDHSFNQPQHF
>TRBJ2-7|TRBV29-1
CSVEVRGEQYF
>TRBJ2-7|TRBV5-1
CASSSPGLGEQYF
>TRBJ2-1|TRBV4-1
CASSQVHQSYNEQFF
>TRBJ2-7|TRBV6-5
CASTLPGGAGEQYF